This T cell receptor (beta chain) derives from a study of cytomegalovirus exposure and HLA in healthy donors. As for this clone: The target antigen is unknown.

Findings and limits, study-wide: As a later analysis showed, a missense DCLRE1C variant was linked to trimming of TCR beta V- and J-genes. TCR beta sequences numbering fewer than 20,000 were associated with HLA alleles at 0.05 false discovery rate in a later analysis. A previous analysis found most TCR beta V segments productive roughly 90% or roughly 30% of the time.

CDR1 is ENHRY and CDR2 is SYGVKD in the germline V gene. The CDR3 has 15 residues. V lost 8 bases to trimming and J lost 3 bases, with 17 bases between them. Primers: 60 Vbeta forward and 13 Jbeta reverse. The assay was immunoSEQ multiplex PCR, and TCRdb's table has in-frame clones only and misses some. The sample lists approximately 280,000 clones, over 85% occurring once. This rearrangement joins TRBV10-3 to TRBJ2-1, with D perhaps matching TRBD1 (6 bases). The clonotype was recovered from a woman in her late teens or twenties in good health and CMV-seronegative. Sequencing was done on a sample of PBMCs. CDR3 sequence reads: CAIGRGHLVYNEQFF. CDR3 nucleotide sequence: TGTGCCATCGGTAGGGGACACTTGGTCTACAATGAGCAGTTCTTC.